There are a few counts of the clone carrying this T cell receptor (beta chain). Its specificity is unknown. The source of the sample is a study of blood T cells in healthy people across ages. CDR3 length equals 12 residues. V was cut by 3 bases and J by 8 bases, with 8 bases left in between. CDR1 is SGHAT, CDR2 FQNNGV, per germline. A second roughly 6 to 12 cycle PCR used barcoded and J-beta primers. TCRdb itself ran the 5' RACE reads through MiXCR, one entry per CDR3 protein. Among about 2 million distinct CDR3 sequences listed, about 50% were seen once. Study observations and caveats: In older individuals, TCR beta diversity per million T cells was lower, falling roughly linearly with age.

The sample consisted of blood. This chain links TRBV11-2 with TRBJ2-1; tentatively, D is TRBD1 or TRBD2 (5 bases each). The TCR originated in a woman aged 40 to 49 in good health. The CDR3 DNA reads TGTGCCAGCAGCTTGGGGGTACATGAGCAGTTCTTC. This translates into CASSLGVHEQFF.